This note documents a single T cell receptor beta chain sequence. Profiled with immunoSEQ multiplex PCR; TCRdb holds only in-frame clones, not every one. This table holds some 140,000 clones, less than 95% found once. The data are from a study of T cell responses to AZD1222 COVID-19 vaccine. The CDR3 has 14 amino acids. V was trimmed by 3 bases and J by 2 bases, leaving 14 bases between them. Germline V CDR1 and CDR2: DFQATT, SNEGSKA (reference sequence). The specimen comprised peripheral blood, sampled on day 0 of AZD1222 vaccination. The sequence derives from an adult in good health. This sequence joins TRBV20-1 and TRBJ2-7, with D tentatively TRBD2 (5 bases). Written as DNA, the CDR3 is TGCAGTGCTAGTTCGGCTAGCACACCCTACGAGCAGTACTTC. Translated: CSASSASTPYEQYF.